Listed below are T cell receptor beta chains from one sample, sequenced in a study of brain T cells in children with intractable seizures. Produced via immunoSEQ multiplex PCR; TCRdb's table is partial and in-frame only. The sample lists about 80,000 clones, roughly 89% occurring once. Sequenced material: peripheral blood, taken at surgery. These receptors all come from a girl aged 2 to 10 with Rasmussen encephalitis and intractable seizures. The CDR3 runs from the conserved cysteine through the conserved F or W. Fields, in order: D gene, V gene, CDR3 protein. The D gene is left open where the match is weak.

d_gene: TRBD1; v_gene: TRBV28; CDR3aa: CASSLGTDLNQPQHF
d_gene: .; v_gene: TRBV19; CDR3aa: CASSIETNQPQHF
d_gene: .; v_gene: TRBV18; CDR3aa: CASSEGEGNQPQHF
d_gene: .; v_gene: TRBV11-2; CDR3aa: CASSSTNKGTGELFF
d_gene: .; v_gene: TRBV7-2; CDR3aa: CASSRRFGELFF
d_gene: .; v_gene: TRBV20-1; CDR3aa: CSARDYYEQYF
d_gene: TRBD1; v_gene: TRBV7-9; CDR3aa: CASSLAATGRGGETQYF
d_gene: .; v_gene: TRBV10-2; CDR3aa: CASSVRGESAQSF
d_gene: .; v_gene: TRBV12-2; CDR3aa: CASRLPRDSGNSPLHF
d_gene: .; v_gene: TRBV10-3; CDR3aa: CAISESARLTGELFF
d_gene: .; v_gene: TRBV19; CDR3aa: CASRPRATDTEAFF
d_gene: TRBD1; v_gene: TRBV5-6; CDR3aa: CASSLSQGVFLDTGELFF
d_gene: .; v_gene: TRBV19; CDR3aa: CASSIDPEATGANVLTF
d_gene: .; v_gene: TRBV19; CDR3aa: CASSADRSRNEKLFF
d_gene: .; v_gene: TRBV2; CDR3aa: CASRATELARLNQPQHF
d_gene: .; v_gene: TRBV10-1; CDR3aa: CASSDGDGYGYTF
d_gene: .; v_gene: TRBV3-1/TRBV3-2; CDR3aa: CASSQTVNSGDTQYF
d_gene: TRBD1; v_gene: TRBV6-5; CDR3aa: CASSMEPGQGGKLFF
d_gene: .; v_gene: TRBV9; CDR3aa: CASSPVGGLRETQYF
d_gene: .; v_gene: TRBV19; CDR3aa: CASSILGTTNTEAFF
d_gene: .; v_gene: TRBV6-5; CDR3aa: CASTPSPFRDGYTF
d_gene: TRBD1; v_gene: TRBV11-3; CDR3aa: CASSPRQGTAIHNEQYF
d_gene: TRBD2; v_gene: TRBV12-5; CDR3aa: CASLGTSGVVDTQYF
d_gene: .; v_gene: TRBV28; CDR3aa: CASSVTTGTAQPQHF
d_gene: .; v_gene: TRBV5-6; CDR3aa: CASSLVGEKLFF
d_gene: TRBD1; v_gene: TRBV18; CDR3aa: CASSQGQGGTEAFF
d_gene: TRBD1; v_gene: TRBV7-8; CDR3aa: CASSLGTGVNEKLFF
d_gene: .; v_gene: TRBV7-2; CDR3aa: CASSLVEALYEQYF
d_gene: .; v_gene: TRBV9; CDR3aa: CASSVGSGPTGELFF
d_gene: .; v_gene: TRBV7-3; CDR3aa: CASSLSGGGLDTQYF
d_gene: .; v_gene: TRBV27; CDR3aa: CASSLGGAGGYTF
d_gene: TRBD1; v_gene: TRBV2; CDR3aa: CASQRTGANSPLHF
d_gene: .; v_gene: TRBV7-7; CDR3aa: CASSSLSGANVLTF
d_gene: .; v_gene: TRBV5-6; CDR3aa: CASSVQRTEAFF
d_gene: .; v_gene: TRBV30; CDR3aa: CAWRGGNTEAFF
d_gene: .; v_gene: TRBV7-3; CDR3aa: CASSLESDPNTEAFF
d_gene: .; v_gene: TRBV20-1; CDR3aa: CSASSVGAEQYF
d_gene: .; v_gene: TRBV7-2; CDR3aa: CASSGSGSYNSPLHF
d_gene: .; v_gene: TRBV2; CDR3aa: CASKGRYQETQYF
d_gene: .; v_gene: TRBV6-6; CDR3aa: CASSGRGVGIGELFF
d_gene: .; v_gene: TRBV6-2/TRBV6-3; CDR3aa: CASSHREVYEQYF
d_gene: .; v_gene: TRBV30; CDR3aa: CAWSVWSGPGMNTEAFF